The clone carrying this T cell receptor beta chain has only a few counts. Study processing details: By means of reference gene primer amplification, nucleated cell counts were estimated. The assay was immunoSEQ multiplex PCR, and TCRdb's table has in-frame clones only and misses some. That table furnishes V, J and clone size, whereas the DNA furnished D and trimming. There are roughly 200,000 clones in the sample; 70% to 90% occur only once, and less than 3.5% lies in the top ten. Between the trimmed V and J ends, which lost 6 bases and 1 base, there was a span of 7 bases. The CDR3 is made up of 13 amino acids. Looked up from germline, CDR1 is MNHEY and CDR2 is SVGAGI. The sample is drawn from a study of blood T cell repertoires in COVID-19. Study information: Both acute and convalescent COVID-19 samples were obtained from the United States, Italy and Spain. PBMCs, B-cell-depleted T cells, or T cells were the source of the cDNA or gDNA that made up the material.

The sample was peripheral blood. This rearrangement joins TRBV6-5 to TRBJ1-5; D is undetermined. The TCR sequence derives from a woman aged 30 to 39 with active or convalescent COVID-19. CDR3 protein: CASRDNSNQPQHF. The CDR3 nucleotides are TGTGCCAGCAGAGACAACAGCAATCAGCCCCAGCATTTT.